A selection of T cell receptor beta chains follows, all from one sample in a study of CD8+ T cells in alopecia areata. Produced via immunoSEQ multiplex PCR; TCRdb's table is partial and in-frame only. This table has around 97,000 clones, around 86% appearing once. The material sequenced was CD8+ T cells sorted from blood, taken between weeks 30 and 35, from a patient treated with tofacitinib. These receptor sequences come from a human donor with alopecia areata. Both conserved end residues are part of each CDR3. The order of the fields is V gene, J gene, clone size, D gene, CDR3 protein, CDR3 DNA. A D gene is named only where the DNA matches it firmly. Expanded clones are given a class, and other clones once, few, many or no size at all.

>TRBV6-5|TRBJ2-5|.|.
CASSYSGRQETQYF
TGTGCCAGCAGTTACTCAGGACGGCAAGAGACCCAGTACTTC
>TRBV7-9|TRBJ1-1|.|.
CASSLSGKNTEAFF
TGTGCCAGCAGCTTATCAGGAAAAAACACTGAAGCTTTCTTT
>TRBV9|TRBJ2-3|.|.
CASSVMGAADTQYF
TGTGCCAGCAGCGTAATGGGGGCTGCAGATACGCAGTATTTT
>TRBV9|TRBJ2-7|once|TRBD2
CASSGGTSGADEQYF
TGTGCCAGCAGCGGCGGGACTAGCGGGGCGGACGAGCAGTACTTC
>TRBV25-1|TRBJ2-7|once|.
CASLGRDTSYEQYF
TGTGCCAGCTTGGGGCGGGACACATCCTACGAGCAGTACTTC
>TRBV6-5|TRBJ2-7|.|.
CAISDSQKNYEQYF
TGTGCCATCAGTGACAGCCAGAAAAACTACGAGCAGTACTTC
>TRBV7-2|TRBJ2-3|few|TRBD1
CASSLRVPQGVTHTQYF
TGTGCCAGCAGCTTAAGGGTCCCCCAGGGGGTTACACATACGCAGTATTTT
>TRBV20-1|TRBJ2-7|.|.
CSANTGSEQYF
TGCAGTGCTAACACAGGGTCCGAGCAGTACTTC
>TRBV9|TRBJ2-3|.|.
CASSVGSTDTQYF
TGTGCCAGCAGCGTAGGGAGCACAGATACGCAGTATTTT
>TRBV4-1|TRBJ1-1|.|.
CASSQEKGLNTEAFF
TGCGCCAGCAGCCAAGAAAAAGGGTTGAACACTGAAGCTTTCTTT
>TRBV19|TRBJ2-7|once|TRBD2
CASSPQAGGIYEQYF
TGTGCCAGTAGTCCCCAGGCGGGAGGAATCTACGAGCAGTACTTC
>TRBV12-5|TRBJ2-7|.|TRBD1
CASGLGQGYHEQYF
TGTGCTAGTGGTTTGGGACAGGGTTACCACGAGCAGTACTTC
>TRBV29-1|TRBJ2-1|few|TRBD1
CSVHSGTEYNEQFF
TGCAGCGTTCATTCCGGGACAGAATACAATGAGCAGTTCTTC